The 24 T cell receptor beta chains given below trace back to one sample, sequenced in a study of vaccination and CD4 T cells after COVID-19. Time point meaning: late sampling 161 to 241 days after vaccination in a few convalescent patients. Treatment: roughly ten-day PBMC culture with coronavirus spike peptide pools or control peptides (ViraFEST assay). Cultured CD4+ T-cell DNA underwent Oncomine TCR Beta short-read sequencing. TCRdb re-called the PCR reads with MiXCR, one entry per CDR3 protein. This sample has under 20,000 distinct CDR3 sequences, with about 50% found just once. Antigens for these TCRs are unknown. Sequenced here: CD4+ T cells from blood, cultured in vitro, sampled about 7 months after SARS-CoV-2 vaccination. These receptor sequences come from a human donor who had recovered from COVID-19.

The rearrangement uses TRBV27 and TRBJ2-1; perhaps TRBD1 as D (5 bases). The germline gives CDR1 MNHEY, CDR2 SMNVEV (reference sequence). V lost 3 bases, J lost 4 bases, and 7 bases lay in between. The CDR3 has 13 residues. The DNA of the CDR3 is TGTGCCAGCAGTTTGAACAGGTACAATGAGCAGTTCTTC. Its protein product is CASSLNRYNEQFF.

The chain combines TRBV2 with TRBJ2-7; D gene unclear. Trimming took off 3 bases at V and 0 bases at J, with 6 bases between the two ends. The V gene's germline CDR1 is SNHLY and CDR2 FYNNEI. This CDR3 is 13 amino acids long. CDR3 loop: CASSDPDSYEQYF. The CDR3 nucleotides are TGTGCCAGCAGTGACCCAGACTCCTACGAGCAGTACTTC.

This clonotype came up a few times. V is TRBV24-1 and J is TRBJ1-1; unclear D gene. This CDR3 is 15 amino acids long. Trimming removed 2 bases from V and 0 bases from J, with 9 bases in between. In germline, CDR1 is KGHDR, CDR2 SFDVKD. The chain's CDR3 is CATSDSRGMNTEAFF. The DNA of the CDR3 is TGTGCCACCAGTGATTCCAGAGGCATGAACACTGAAGCTTTCTTT.

The chain employs TRBV10-3 and TRBJ1-1; possible D gene TRBD1, 5 bases. CDR3 length equals 13 residues. Per the germline V gene, CDR1 is ENHRY and CDR2 is SYGVKD. Between the trimmed V and J ends, which lost 8 bases and 4 bases, there was a span of 14 bases. This CDR3 reads CAIRPGGGTEAFF. CDR3 bases: TGTGCCATCCGTCCCGGGGGGGGCACTGAAGCTTTCTTT.

The chain has TRBV10-3 and TRBJ1-1; 9 nucleotides line up with TRBD1. Trimming took 10 bases from V and 2 from J; bases not matched to a gene: 11. The CDR3 length is 15 residues. From germline, CDR1 is ENHRY and CDR2 SYGVKD. In DNA form, the CDR3 reads TGTGCCACCGCACCCGGGACAGGGACTAACACTGAAGCTTTCTTT. Protein: CATAPGTGTNTEAFF.

The rearrangement uses TRBV6-1 and TRBJ1-5; possibly TRBD1 for D (6 bases). Germline V gene lookup returns CDR1 MNHNS and CDR2 SASEGT. The length of the CDR3 is 15 residues. V dropped 8 bases and J dropped 0 bases, with 14 bases sitting between them. The CDR3 sequence is CASSRQVYSNQPQHF. For the CDR3, the DNA is TGTGCCAGCTCCCGACAGGTTTATAGCAATCAGCCCCAGCATTTT.

CDR3 in DNA: TGTGCCAGCAGCACCTTAGGGGTCGCCGGGACTGAAGCTTTCTTT. Its translation: CASSTLGVAGTEAFF. The rearrangement joins TRBV7-9 to TRBJ1-1, with D perhaps matching TRBD1 (5 bases). The CDR3 is 15 amino acids. V was pared by 5 bases and J by 5 bases, with 18 bases between. Germline V lookup: CDR1 SEHNR, CDR2 FQNEAQ (reference sequence).

This chain links TRBV7-2 with TRBJ2-3; tentatively, D is TRBD1 (6 bases). Trimming stripped 4 bases from V and 0 bases from J, with 8 bases between. Germline V gene data show CDR1 as SGHTA and CDR2 as FQGNSA. The CDR3 totals 14 residues. CDR3 sequence: CASSSQGSTDTQYF. Here the CDR3 DNA reads TGTGCCAGCAGCTCTCAGGGGAGCACAGATACGCAGTATTTT.

The rearrangement links TRBV7-2 to TRBJ2-5, with TRBD2 matching 15 bases. The germline CDR1 and CDR2 sequences are SGHTA and FQGNSA. Trimming at V came to 7 bases and at J to 5 bases, leaving 14 bases not matched to a gene. This CDR3 has 18 amino acids. The CDR3 DNA is TGTGCCAGCAAACCCAAAGGACTAGCGGGGGGGCTCTGGGAGACCCAGTACTTC. Its protein product is CASKPKGLAGGLWETQYF. Looking up the rest from reference TRBV7-2 and TRBJ2-5 gives the full variable domain: GAGVSQSPSNKVTEKGKDVELRCDPISGHTALYWYRQSLGQGLEFLIYFQGNSAPDKSGLPSDRFSAERTGGSVSTLTIQRTQQEDSAVYLCASKPKGLAGGLWETQYFGPGTRLLVL.

The chain employs TRBV11-3 and TRBJ2-1; 9 nucleotides line up with TRBD2. The V gene end was trimmed by 1 base and the J gene end by 5 bases; junction bases not matched to a gene: 3. Germline V gene data show CDR1 as SGHNT and CDR2 as YENEEA. This CDR3 contains 15 residues. CDR3 amino acids: CASSLGIAGDNEQFF. The CDR3 region has the DNA TGTGCCAGCAGCTTAGGAATAGCGGGGGACAATGAGCAGTTCTTC.

Points on this clonotype: Its ends do not fully match the called genes, so a read error is possible. The J gene is TRBJ1-4, the V gene TRBV19; tentative D call: TRBD1 (6 bases). Germline V lookup: CDR1 LNHDA, CDR2 SQIVND (reference sequence). The CDR3 is 11 residues long. The chain's CDR3 is CASSSPGHRLF. Here the CDR3 DNA reads TGTGCCAGTAGTTCTCCGGGACATAGGCTTTTT.

This chain joins TRBV5-4 and TRBJ1-1; D call uncertain. This CDR3 has 14 residues. Germline loops: CDR1 SGHNT, CDR2 YYREEE (reference sequence). Trimming stripped 4 bases from V and 0 bases from J, with 10 bases between. CDR3 protein: CASSLGQMNTEAFF. CDR3 nucleotide sequence: TGTGCCAGCAGCCTCGGGCAGATGAACACTGAAGCTTTCTTT.

The table lists this clonotype with a count of one. The V and J genes are TRBV11-3 and TRBJ1-6; no reliable D call. This CDR3 contains 13 residues. V dropped 5 bases and J dropped 7 bases, with 9 bases sitting between them. Germline CDR1 reads SGHNT; CDR2 reads YENEEA. The CDR3 DNA reads TGTGCCAGCAGCACAACGACCAATTCACCCCTCCACTTT. This gives the protein CASSTTTNSPLHF.

V is TRBV28 and J is TRBJ1-2; weak D call: TRBD1 (5 bases). Germline V gene data show CDR1 as MDHEN and CDR2 as SYDVKM. The CDR3 has 13 residues. The V end was cut by 3 bases, the J end by 1 base, with 6 bases between. CDR3 DNA sequence: TGTGCCAGCAGTTTTGGGGGTAACTATGGCTACACCTTC. It yields the protein CASSFGGNYGYTF.

The CDR3 nucleotides read TGCAGTGCTAGAGGTTCAACGGGGAGGGACAATGAGCAGTTCTTC. Translated: CSARGSTGRDNEQFF. The chain combines TRBV20-1 with TRBJ2-1, with 7 bases fitting TRBD2. The CDR3 sequence is 15 residues long. Trimming cost V 1 base and J 5 bases; bases outside gene matches: 8. Germline assignment: CDR1 DFQATT and CDR2 SNEGSKA (reference sequence).

The chain recombines TRBV20-1 with TRBJ2-5, with D possibly matching TRBD1 (6 bases). The germline V gene encodes CDR1 DFQATT and CDR2 SNEGSKA (reference sequence). The CDR3 is 15 residues long. Trimming removed 2 bases from V and 5 bases from J, with 18 bases in between. This chain's CDR3 is CSARNTQGFGETQYF. CDR3 sequence (DNA): TGCAGTGCTAGAAATACACAGGGTTTTGGGGAGACCCAGTACTTC.

This rearrangement joins TRBV7-2 to TRBJ2-1; tentative D call: TRBD1 (5 bases). CDR3 length: 15 residues. Per germline, CDR1 SGHTA and CDR2 FQGNSA. V was clipped by 2 bases and J by 3 bases, with 11 bases between them. CDR3 in DNA: TGTGCCAGCAGCTTATCCGCAGGGAACTACAATGAGCAGTTCTTC. This gives the protein CASSLSAGNYNEQFF. Filled out from reference TRBV7-2 and TRBJ2-1, the complete variable domain reads GAGVSQSPSNKVTEKGKDVELRCDPISGHTALYWYRQSLGQGLEFLIYFQGNSAPDKSGLPSDRFSAERTGGSVSTLTIQRTQQEDSAVYLCASSLSAGNYNEQFFGPGTRLTVL.

The genes are TRBV4-2 and TRBJ2-3; D may be TRBD2 (5 bases). V lost 5 bases and J 0 bases, leaving 6 bases between the germline ends. The CDR3 is made up of 13 amino acids. CDR1 and CDR2 (germline): LGHNA, YNFKEQ. The CDR3 DNA reads TGTGCCAGCAGCAGGGAGAGCACAGATACGCAGTATTTT. Translating it yields CASSRESTDTQYF.

The V call is TRBV20-1, the J call TRBJ2-5; 10 bases are a match to TRBD2. The CDR3 runs 13 residues. Looked up from germline, CDR1 is DFQATT and CDR2 is SNEGSKA (reference sequence). V shed 6 bases and J 2 bases; nucleotides not matched to a gene: 3. The chain's CDR3 is CSASTSGQETQYF. The DNA of the CDR3 is TGCAGTGCATCGACTAGCGGGCAAGAGACCCAGTACTTC.

This clonotype was seen only once. The chain combines TRBV20-1 with TRBJ2-6, with D hard to call. Germline loops: CDR1 DFQATT, CDR2 SNEGSKA (reference sequence). The CDR3 runs to 18 residues. Trimming pared 0 bases from V and 3 bases from J, leaving 18 bases between. The CDR3 DNA follows: TGCAGTGCTAGAGATAGTAGAGATCGGTTAGGTGGGGCCAACGTCCTGACTTTC. Translation: CSARDSRDRLGGANVLTF.

The sample holds a few counts of this clonotype. The CDR3 here is CSASLGSSYNEQFF. In DNA form, the CDR3 reads TGCAGTGCTAGCTTGGGGAGCTCCTACAATGAGCAGTTCTTC. The J gene is TRBJ2-1, the V gene TRBV20-1, with D tentatively TRBD2 (5 bases). V gave up 3 bases and J gave up 0 bases, with 9 bases separating them. Looked up from germline, CDR1 is DFQATT and CDR2 is SNEGSKA (reference sequence). The CDR3 contains 14 residues.

The V call is TRBV11-3, the J call TRBJ2-2; D is possibly TRBD1 (6 bases). Germline V gene lookup returns CDR1 SGHNT and CDR2 YENEEA. Trimming took 3 bases from V and 0 from J, leaving 8 bases between them. The length of the CDR3 is 15 residues. The DNA for the CDR3 is TGTGCCAGCAGCTTTAGGACAGCGAACACCGGGGAGCTGTTTTTT. Translation gives CASSFRTANTGELFF.

This CDR3 reads CASSLAPTGYNQPQHF. The CDR3 DNA reads TGTGCCAGCAGTTTGGCCCCTACAGGATACAATCAGCCCCAGCATTTT. This chain links TRBV27 with TRBJ1-5, with D possibly being TRBD1 (5 bases). The V gene's germline CDR1 is MNHEY and CDR2 SMNVEV (reference sequence). This CDR3 has 16 residues. The ends were cut back, 3 bases at V and 3 bases at J, with 15 bases in the middle.

J is TRBJ2-4 and V is TRBV7-2; D unclear. V gave up 5 bases and J gave up 0 bases, with 8 bases separating them. CDR1 SGHTA and CDR2 FQGNSA come from the germline V gene. The CDR3 spans 14 residues. The CDR3 nucleotides are TGTGCCAGCAGCCCCACCCTAGCCAAAAACATTCAGTACTTC. Translated: CASSPTLAKNIQYF. The whole variable domain, filled in from reference TRBV7-2 and TRBJ2-4, reads GAGVSQSPSNKVTEKGKDVELRCDPISGHTALYWYRQSLGQGLEFLIYFQGNSAPDKSGLPSDRFSAERTGGSVSTLTIQRTQQEDSAVYLCASSPTLAKNIQYFGAGTRLSVL.